The entry below gives a single T cell receptor (beta chain) sequence along with its context. No more than 2 weeks before study entry, exposed participants had met a case of COVID-19. Authors' data handling: By means of reference gene primer amplification, nucleated cell counts were estimated. Assay used: immunoSEQ multiplex PCR; TCRdb lists only in-frame clones, some missing. That table furnishes V, J and clone size, whereas the DNA furnished D and trimming. The sample has 240,000 or so clones, about 87% seen once; the top ten hold over 0.85%. The sample belongs to a study of blood T cell repertoires in COVID-19. Background on the study: Researchers got acute and convalescent COVID-19 samples from the United States, Italy and Spain.

Germline CDR1 reads SGHTA; CDR2 reads FQGTGA. Trimming at V came to 5 bases and at J to 5 bases, leaving 13 bases not matched to a gene. The CDR3 runs to 16 residues. This chain uses TRBV7-3 with TRBJ2-5; 8 bases line up with TRBD2. Sequencing was carried out using PBMCs or T cells enriched from blood (not recorded which). The TCR comes from a man aged 50 to 60 who had been exposed to COVID-19. The CDR3 sequence: CASSKYNSGVEETQYF. CDR3 DNA sequence: TGTGCCAGCAGCAAGTACAATAGCGGGGTTGAGGAGACCCAGTACTTC.